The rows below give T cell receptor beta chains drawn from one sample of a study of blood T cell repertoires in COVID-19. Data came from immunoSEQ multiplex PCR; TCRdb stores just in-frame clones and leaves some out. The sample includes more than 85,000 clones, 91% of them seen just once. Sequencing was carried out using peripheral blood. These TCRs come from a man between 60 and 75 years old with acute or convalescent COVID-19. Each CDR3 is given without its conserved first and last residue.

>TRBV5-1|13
TSSLAGGDTGELF
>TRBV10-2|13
ATKRGDRGDSEAF
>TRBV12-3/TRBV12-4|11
ASSLRQGYGYT
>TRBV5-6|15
ASSRKGTSGRRHEQF
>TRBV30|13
AWSAPHGAGTEAF
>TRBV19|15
ASSIGNRDVVNTEAF
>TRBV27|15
ASSEGLGIAGEETQY
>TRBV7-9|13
ASSLDPGRGETQY
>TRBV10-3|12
AISEGAGQETQY
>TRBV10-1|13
ASSARGGSGTEAF
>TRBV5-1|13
ASSLTSANTGELF
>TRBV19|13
ASSIDAGRNTEAF
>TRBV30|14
AWVWGGRRMNTEAF
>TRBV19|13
ASQAIPATNEKLF
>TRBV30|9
ACQGSYEQY
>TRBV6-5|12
ASSSGGEDQPQH
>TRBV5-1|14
ASSREGRIMNTEAF
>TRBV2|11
ASTSGGAYTIY
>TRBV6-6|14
ASSYLRDSPNQPQH
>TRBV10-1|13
ASRPGTSGQETQY
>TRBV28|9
ASSFSSPLH
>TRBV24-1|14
ATSDRAGTGGNGYT
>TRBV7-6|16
ASSTLTGSGPFLNEQF
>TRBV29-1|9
SVEELAIAF
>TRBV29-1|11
SIASSSYNEQF
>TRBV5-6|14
ASSSPRDTRLNGYT
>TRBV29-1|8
SVIRGEAF
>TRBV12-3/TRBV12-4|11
ASSFGENTEAF
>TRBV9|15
ASSDKPGTGITGELF
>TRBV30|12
AWRRRGYGNTIY
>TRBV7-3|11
ASSFYSTDTQY
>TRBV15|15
ATSRDRTGMGNQPQH
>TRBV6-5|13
ASRQGGLTTGELF
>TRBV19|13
ASSSGGRGLGEAF
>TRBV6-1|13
ASSDGLQGSGLAF
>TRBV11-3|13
ASKEGFSSYNEQF
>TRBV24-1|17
ATSDSSGRAEGVWREQF
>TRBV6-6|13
ASTIGTPMNTEAF
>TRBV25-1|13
ASSPRAGVNEKLF
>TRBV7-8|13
ASSLATGGYQPQH
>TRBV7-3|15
ASSPSIRQVPNEKLF
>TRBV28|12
ASSSQGRGNTIY
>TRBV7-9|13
ASSYRDSTNEKLF
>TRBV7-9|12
ASRKGQENSPLH
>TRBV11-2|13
ASSSLRQAPYGYT
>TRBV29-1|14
SVEDRGRFPNTEAF
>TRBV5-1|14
ASSPAEGGPGNTIY
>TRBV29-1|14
SVVGLQGPMNTEAF
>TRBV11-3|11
ASSQIAGETQY
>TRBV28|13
ASSQTGATNEKLF
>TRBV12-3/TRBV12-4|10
ASPRPGGEQF
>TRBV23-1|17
ASSQIRRLDRGLYNEQF
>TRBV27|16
ASSLSRDRVGFSDTQY
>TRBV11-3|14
ASSLGGTSGRNEQF
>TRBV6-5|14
ASSYSVGETYNEQF
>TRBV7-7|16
ASSLGPPSGPPYNEQF
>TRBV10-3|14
AISESGAGADTEAF